A single sample is the source of the 18 T cell receptor beta chains below, sequenced in a study of vaccination and CD4 T cells after COVID-19 (dated by TCRdb to between 2020 and 2023). The sample's treatment or condition label, decoded: approximately 11-day PBMC culture with coronavirus spike peptide pools or control peptides (ViraFEST assay). Library construction relied on PCR. Sequencing instrument: Illumina iSeq 100. DNA from cultured CD4+ T cells underwent TCR sequencing with the Oncomine TCR Beta short-read assay at the Johns Hopkins FTIC core. TCRdb trimmed public reads at Q25 via fastp, called clones via MiXCR and kept in-frame beta chains. Entries that share a CDR3 protein sequence are merged under the most common genes and DNA. For this sample there are around 19,000 distinct CDR3 sequences; about three fifths appear just once. The top ten clonotypes cover approximately 8.7% of the sample.

The antigens of these receptors remain unknown. The sequenced material came from CD4+ T cells from blood, cultured in vitro. The receptors were sampled from a human donor who had recovered from COVID-19.

In its sample, this clonotype was seen once. The rearrangement joins TRBV27 to TRBJ2-2; D unresolved. The V and J ends lost 2 bases and 4 bases respectively, with 8 bases between them. The length of the CDR3 is 14 residues. CDR1 is MNHEY and CDR2 is SMNVEV in the germline V gene (reference sequence). In DNA, the CDR3 is TGTGCCAGCAGTTTACAGGCGTTCACCGGGGAGCTGTTTTTT. Its protein product is CASSLQAFTGELFF.

The gene calls are TRBV7-2 and TRBJ1-3, with 9 bases lining up with TRBD1. Germline loops: CDR1 SGHTA, CDR2 FQGNSA. Unmatched junction bases numbered 5, after V lost 4 bases and J lost 4 bases. This CDR3 contains 15 residues. The CDR3 spells CASSYGTGKGNTIYF. Here the CDR3 DNA reads TGTGCCAGCAGCTACGGGACAGGGAAAGGAAACACCATATATTTT. The variable domain in full, completed from reference TRBV7-2 and TRBJ1-3, reads GAGVSQSPSNKVTEKGKDVELRCDPISGHTALYWYRQSLGQGLEFLIYFQGNSAPDKSGLPSDRFSAERTGGSVSTLTIQRTQQEDSAVYLCASSYGTGKGNTIYFGEGSWLTVV.

In this sample, this clonotype turned up a few times. V is TRBV27 and J is TRBJ1-1; D unresolved. Trimming took off 1 base at V and 2 bases at J, with 8 bases between the two ends. The CDR3 loop spans 14 amino acids. Germline CDR1 MNHEY, CDR2 SMNVEV (reference sequence). CDR3 sequence: CASSLFSANTEAFF. CDR3 DNA: TGTGCCAGCAGTTTATTCTCCGCCAACACTGAAGCTTTCTTT.

V is TRBV7-2 and J is TRBJ1-2; D call uncertain. Trimming took 3 bases from V and 1 from J, leaving 9 bases between them. Looked up from germline, CDR1 is SGHTA and CDR2 is FQGNSA. The CDR3 loop spans 14 amino acids. For the CDR3, the DNA is TGTGCCAGCAGCTTCTGGACGGGTAACTATGGCTACACCTTC. Translated, it gives CASSFWTGNYGYTF. The entire variable domain, with the rest obtained from reference TRBV7-2 and TRBJ1-2, is as follows: GAGVSQSPSNKVTEKGKDVELRCDPISGHTALYWYRQSLGQGLEFLIYFQGNSAPDKSGLPSDRFSAERTGGSVSTLTIQRTQQEDSAVYLCASSFWTGNYGYTFGSGTRLTVV.

This clonotype showed up just once. This chain links TRBV5-4 with TRBJ2-1, with D unresolved. The CDR3 covers 16 residues. The V gene lost 2 bases and the J gene lost 0 bases, with 12 bases spanning the gap. Germline V gene sequence: CDR1 SGHNT, CDR2 YYREEE (reference sequence). CDR3 sequence (DNA): TGTGCCAGCAGCTTCCAAACAGCTCTCTCCTACAATGAGCAGTTCTTC. Residues: CASSFQTALSYNEQFF.

The V call is TRBV5-4, the J call TRBJ2-2; D perhaps matches TRBD2 (6 bases). Trimming pared 4 bases from V and 2 bases from J, leaving 15 bases between. The CDR3 totals 16 residues. The germline V gene encodes CDR1 SGHNT and CDR2 YYREEE (reference sequence). CDR3 sequence (DNA): TGTGCCAGCAGCCCGCGGGGACCCACTAACACCGGGGAGCTGTTTTTT. Protein product: CASSPRGPTNTGELFF.

V gene TRBV7-2 combines with J gene TRBJ1-5; 7 bases are a match to TRBD1. Trimming removed 4 bases from V and 5 bases from J; junction bases left unmatched: 5. This CDR3 spans 14 amino acids. The germline V gene encodes CDR1 SGHTA and CDR2 FQGNSA. CDR3 in amino acids: CASSYDRDYQPQHF. As DNA, the CDR3 is TGTGCCAGCAGCTATGACAGGGACTATCAGCCCCAGCATTTT.

This chain links TRBV24-1 with TRBJ1-2; TRBD1 aligns across 8 bases. V was pared by 2 bases and J by 3 bases, with 13 bases of the junction left unmatched. The CDR3 contains 18 residues. From germline, CDR1 is KGHDR and CDR2 SFDVKD. The CDR3 DNA follows: TGTGCCACCAGTGATTCCCGGACAGGGAGGGATATTTACTATGGCTACACCTTC. It yields the protein CATSDSRTGRDIYYGYTF.

This chain joins TRBV7-3 and TRBJ2-7, with 14 bases identical to TRBD2. The CDR3 spans 15 residues. Germline lookup yields CDR1 SGHTA and CDR2 FQGTGA. V was clipped by 5 bases and J by 6 bases; unmatched bases: 6. CDR3 sequence reads: CASSMSGTSGGEQYF. The CDR3 region has the DNA TGTGCCAGCAGCATGTCCGGGACTAGCGGGGGCGAGCAGTACTTC.

V and J are TRBV24-1 and TRBJ2-1, with D possibly being TRBD2 (6 bases). Germline CDR1 reads KGHDR; CDR2 reads SFDVKD. The V end was cut by 8 bases, the J end by 0 bases, with 10 bases between. The CDR3 is 14 amino acids. CDR3 region: CATTGGSSYNEQFF. CDR3 bases: TGTGCCACCACTGGGGGGAGCTCCTACAATGAGCAGTTCTTC.

This chain links TRBV18 with TRBJ2-7; 8 bases are a match to TRBD1. Trimming cost V 6 bases and J 0 bases; bases outside gene matches: 7. Germline CDR1 reads KGHSH; CDR2 reads LQKENI. The length of the CDR3 is 15 residues. This CDR3 reads CASSPRGRSSYEQYF. The CDR3 DNA is TGTGCCAGCTCGCCCAGGGGGCGGTCCTCCTACGAGCAGTACTTC.

This clonotype was detected only a few times. The chain couples TRBV7-8 to TRBJ2-7; TRBD2 might be the D (5 bases). Germline V lookup: CDR1 SGHVS, CDR2 FQNEAQ. V lost 6 bases and J lost 2, with 14 bases in between. There are 14 residues in the CDR3. The CDR3 DNA reads as TGTGCCAGCAGTTCAGAGGGATTAACCTACGAGCAGTACTTC. As protein: CASSSEGLTYEQYF.

This chain links TRBV2 with TRBJ1-5; possible D gene TRBD1, 5 bases. Germline lookup yields CDR1 SNHLY and CDR2 FYNNEI. With 5 bases removed from V and 3 bases from J, the gap between germline ends came to 26 bases. The CDR3 loop spans 19 amino acids. CDR3 nucleotide sequence: TGTGCCAGCAGTCTCACCCCAACGGGGCAGTCGGTCCCCAATCAGCCCCAGCATTTT. This encodes CASSLTPTGQSVPNQPQHF.

This clonotype has more than one count but fewer than ten. The V and J genes are TRBV20-1 and TRBJ1-2, with a tentative D call TRBD1 (5 bases). CDR1 and CDR2 (germline): DFQATT, SNEGSKA (reference sequence). Trimming took off 5 bases at V and 8 bases at J, with 21 bases between the two ends. The CDR3 consists of 14 residues. CDR3 in amino acids: CSAGNRGPGGGYTF. The CDR3, as DNA: TGCAGTGCTGGTAACCGGGGCCCGGGTGGAGGCTACACCTTC.

V is TRBV28 and J is TRBJ2-5; D may be TRBD1 (6 bases). The CDR3 loop spans 13 amino acids. Germline V gene data show CDR1 as MDHEN and CDR2 as SYDVKM. The germline V and J ends were trimmed by 7 bases and 4 bases, with 13 bases remaining between them. The chain's CDR3 is CASNKQGPETQYF. DNA for the CDR3: TGTGCCAGCAACAAACAGGGCCCAGAGACCCAGTACTTC.

The chain combines TRBV28 with TRBJ1-1; D is unclear. V lost 6 bases and J lost 0, with 14 bases in between. Looked up from germline, CDR1 is MDHEN and CDR2 is SYDVKM. This CDR3 has 15 residues. The CDR3 reads CASSPPAGMNTEAFF. CDR3 DNA: TGTGCCAGCAGCCCCCCGGCGGGCATGAACACTGAAGCTTTCTTT. The full variable domain, in which reference TRBV28 and TRBJ1-1 provide the parts outside the CDR3, is DVKVTQSSRYLVKRTGEKVFLECVQDMDHENMFWYRQDPGLGLRLIYFSYDVKMKEKGDIPEGYSVSREKKERFSLILESASTNQTSMYLCASSPPAGMNTEAFFGQGTRLTVV.

The chain has TRBV6-2 or TRBV6-3 and TRBJ1-6, with D possibly TRBD1 on 6 matching bases. Looked up from germline, CDR1 is MNHEY and CDR2 is SVGEGT. The CDR3 has 14 residues. With 0 bases removed from V and 6 bases from J, the gap between germline ends came to 6 bases. The DNA for the CDR3 is TGTGCCAGCAGTTACTCAGGGGGTAATTCACCCCTCCACTTT. Translated: CASSYSGGNSPLHF.

For the CDR3, the DNA is TGTGCCAGCAGTTCGGCGGGAGGGTTCGACGGGGAGCTGTTTTTT. Its protein product is CASSSAGGFDGELFF. The rearrangement joins TRBV6-5 to TRBJ2-2; 9 bases match TRBD2. Unmatched junction bases numbered 7, after V lost 4 bases and J lost 7 bases. The length of the CDR3 is 15 residues. The V gene's germline CDR1 is MNHEY and CDR2 SVGAGI.